The 5 T cell receptor beta chains in this list originate from one sample, sequenced in a study of molecular identifiers for immune sequencing clone quantification. Each CDR3 protein is one row after TCRdb ran MiXCR on the PCR reads. Here the sample spans hundreds of thousands of distinct CDR3 sequences, about 25% being singletons. The specimen sequenced was naive CD8+ T cells from blood, with Jurkat cell RNA spiked in. The subset is: FACS-sorted CD8+CD4-CCR7+CD45RA+ naive T cells. Receptor source: a human donor in good health. Some libraries in this study had Jurkat cell RNA spiked in.

There are many counts of this clonotype. The chain joins TRBV7-9 to TRBJ1-1, with 8 bases identical to TRBD1. The trim removed 5 bases at V and 5 bases at J, leaving 7 bases unmatched. Germline values: CDR1 SEHNR, CDR2 FQNEAQ (reference sequence). The CDR3 consists of 14 residues. The CDR3 coding sequence is TGTGCCAGCAGCACACAGGGGGATGGTACTGAAGCTTTCTTT. The encoded protein is CASSTQGDGTEAFF.

A remark on this clonotype: This may be a read error: a much more frequent sequence differs by one nucleotide. The chain carries TRBV10-2 and TRBJ2-4; 12 positions agree with TRBD2. The CDR3 has 15 residues. Germline loops: CDR1 WSHSY, CDR2 SAAADI. CDR3 region: CASTPGLAGQNIQCF. CDR3 coding DNA: TGCGCCAGCACTCCCGGACTAGCGGGGCAGAACATTCAGTGCTTC.

The chain has TRBV10-3 and TRBJ2-7; TRBD1 agrees at 9 bases. The CDR3 runs 17 residues. Germline V gene data show CDR1 as ENHRY and CDR2 as SYGVKD. Trimming cost V 2 bases and J 5 bases; bases outside gene matches: 13. The CDR3 coding sequence is TGTGCCATCAGTGAGCCGGACAGGGGACGGGATCGGGACGAGCAGTACTTC. This gives the protein CAISEPDRGRDRDEQYF.

This clonotype has only a few counts. The V gene is TRBV15, the J gene TRBJ2-2; 15 bases agree with TRBD2. Germline-derived CDR1 and CDR2 are LNHNV and YYDKDF (reference sequence). Trimming took 3 bases from V and 7 from J; bases not matched to a gene: 15. The CDR3 runs 20 residues. The DNA of the CDR3 is TGTGCCACCAGCAGCCCCGGACTAGCGGGGGGGCCAAGGATAGGCGGGGAGCTGTTTTTT. It codes for CATSSPGLAGGPRIGGELFF.

In regard to this clonotype: This may arise from a read error, as a much more abundant clone is one base away. The rearrangement joins TRBV27 to TRBJ2-3; 9 bases are a match to TRBD2. The CDR3 extends over 16 amino acids. The germline V gene has CDR1 MNHEY and CDR2 SMNVEV (reference sequence). CDR3 sequence reads: CASSPLAGLSTDTQCF. The CDR3 region has the DNA TGTGCCAGCAGTCCTCTAGCGGGACTTAGCACAGATACGCAGTGTTTT.